Listed here is a single T cell receptor beta chain. Its antigen remains unknown. The data belong to a study of cytotoxic CD8 clonotypes in ibrutinib-treated CLL. For the study at large: Samples had a mean of approximately 270,000 productive templates and some 88,000 productive rearrangements.

The germline CDR1 and CDR2 sequences are SGHNT and YYREEE (reference sequence). The CDR3 consists of 14 residues. The V segment lost 0 bases and the J segment 5 bases; nucleotides outside the gene matches: 4. Produced via immunoSEQ multiplex PCR; TCRdb's table is partial and in-frame only. The data contain 45,000 to 65,000 clones, less than 90% of them seen just once; the ten biggest clones take up about 20%. Findings of the study overall: Sampling schedules were unmatched across sustained-remission and progressing patients. Treatment saw public clonotypes, which were uncommon, either contract or stay stable.

Sequences were derived from PBMCs, sampled after 24 months of ibrutinib treatment. The clonotype originates from a human donor with chronic lymphocytic leukemia. This chain links TRBV5-4 with TRBJ2-7; 8 positions match TRBD1. The CDR3 DNA is TGTGCCAGCAGCTTGGGGCAGGGGGCAAACGAGCAGTACTTC. Protein product: CASSLGQGANEQYF.